This T cell receptor beta chain stems from a study of T cell responses to AZD1222 COVID-19 vaccine. Findings of the study overall: Scientists sampled the repertoires only once the peak T cell response had passed. Regions 160-218 and 743-854 dominated among vaccine-associated CD4 TCRs spanning spike.

Germline CDR1 and CDR2: SGHNT and YYREEE (reference sequence). The CDR3 sequence is 14 residues long. V was pared by 4 bases and J by 6 bases, with 16 bases between. Comments on this clone: No antigen is known for it.

Profiling relied on immunoSEQ multiplex PCR, and the TCRdb table lists in-frame clones only, not all of them. This sample carries about 160,000 clones, approximately 94% of them seen once, and the ten largest clones take over 4.5%. This receptor was taken from an adult who received the AZD1222 COVID-19 vaccine. The chain links TRBV5-4 to TRBJ1-2; tentative D call: TRBD1 (5 bases). The source was peripheral blood, collected 28 days after the second AZD1222 dose. The CDR3, as DNA: TGTGCCAGCAGCCCCCCGGGACTCATTGATGGCTACACCTTC. This codes for CASSPPGLIDGYTF.